This T cell receptor beta chain was captured by sequencing in a study of identical twins. Study outcomes and limitations: The abundant beta clonotypes from cord blood had fewer insertions, and memory repertoires had none of this. Model-predicted out-of-frame TCR alpha sharing fell below observed values in monozygotic twins.

There are a few counts of this clonotype. Its antigen is not known. V dropped 5 bases and J dropped 9 bases, with 17 bases sitting between them. The CDR3 sequence is 14 residues long. Germline CDR1 reads MNHNS; CDR2 reads SASEGT. TCRdb reanalysed the 5' RACE reads using MiXCR and keeps one entry per CDR3 protein. The sample holds 550,000 to 700,000 distinct CDR3 sequences, approximately 22% seen once. These same records also appear under a second study, on T cells expressing NK-cell markers. That publication notes: Dominant NKG2C+ clonotypes in about six donors made up about 1.0-7.0% of CD8+ T cells.

The V call is TRBV6-1, the J call TRBJ1-5; D ambiguous. The sample was PBMCs. The receptor was isolated from a woman between 18 and 30 years old in good health. This CDR3 reads CASSRTGPLGPQHF. The CDR3 DNA follows: TGTGCCAGCAGTCGTACTGGACCCCTAGGGCCCCAGCATTTT.